The source of this T cell receptor beta chain is a study of blood T cells in healthy people across ages. This clonotype showed up just a few times. Its target is unknown. Isolation of PBMCs gave at least 7 million cells per sample. Alongside a J-beta primer mix, a sample-barcoded 5' primer served in a second PCR lasting about 7 to 11 cycles. Each cDNA molecule, via a template-switch adaptor with 12 random nucleotides, was tagged. TCRdb itself ran the 5' RACE reads through MiXCR, one entry per CDR3 protein. The top ten hold 4% of the sample, which has roughly 1.5 million distinct CDR3 sequences, approximately 42% seen once. Findings of the study overall: As naive T cell percentage varied, TCR beta diversity correlated strongly with it.

Germline V gene data show CDR1 as SGHRS and CDR2 as YFSETQ. V was cut by 0 bases and J by 3 bases, with 12 bases left in between. There are 15 residues in the CDR3. The chain has TRBV5-1 and TRBJ1-2; D is ambiguous. The TCR comes from a woman aged 18-29 years in good health. Sequencing was performed on blood. The CDR3 spells CASSLGAGIDYGYTF. CDR3 in DNA: TGCGCCAGCAGCTTGGGCGCTGGGATTGACTATGGCTACACCTTC.